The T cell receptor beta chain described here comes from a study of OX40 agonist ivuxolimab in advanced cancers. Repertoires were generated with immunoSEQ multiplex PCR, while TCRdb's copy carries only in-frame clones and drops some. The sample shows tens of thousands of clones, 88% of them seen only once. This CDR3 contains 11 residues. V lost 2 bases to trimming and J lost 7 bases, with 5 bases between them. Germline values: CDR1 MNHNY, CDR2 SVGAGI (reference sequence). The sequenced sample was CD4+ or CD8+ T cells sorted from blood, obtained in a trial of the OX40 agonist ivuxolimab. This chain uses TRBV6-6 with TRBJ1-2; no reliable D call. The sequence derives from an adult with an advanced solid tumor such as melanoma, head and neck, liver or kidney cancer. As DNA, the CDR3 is TGTGCCAGCAGTTACGGGCGTGGCTACACCTTC. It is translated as CASSYGRGYTF.